The clone carrying this T cell receptor beta chain was seen many times. The sample belongs to a study of T-cell reconstitution after alpha-beta-depleted transplantation in children. Unique molecular identifiers were built into the TCRbeta library. MiXCR, applied by TCRdb to the PCR reads, yields one record per CDR3 protein. The sample lists a few hundred thousand distinct CDR3 sequences, approximately 7% occurring once. This CDR3 has 12 amino acids. Per germline, CDR1 SGHTA and CDR2 FQGNSA. Trimming cost V 6 bases and J 2 bases, with 5 bases left between them. The rearrangement links TRBV7-2 to TRBJ1-3; D not resolved. The sequenced sample was PBMCs, obtained before TCRalphabeta/CD19-depleted stem cell transplant. The receptor was derived from a boy aged 2-9 years with acute lymphoblastic leukemia, due to receive a stem cell transplant. The CDR3 DNA follows: TGTGCCAGCAGGAACGCTGGAAACACCATATATTTT. Its protein product is CASRNAGNTIYF.